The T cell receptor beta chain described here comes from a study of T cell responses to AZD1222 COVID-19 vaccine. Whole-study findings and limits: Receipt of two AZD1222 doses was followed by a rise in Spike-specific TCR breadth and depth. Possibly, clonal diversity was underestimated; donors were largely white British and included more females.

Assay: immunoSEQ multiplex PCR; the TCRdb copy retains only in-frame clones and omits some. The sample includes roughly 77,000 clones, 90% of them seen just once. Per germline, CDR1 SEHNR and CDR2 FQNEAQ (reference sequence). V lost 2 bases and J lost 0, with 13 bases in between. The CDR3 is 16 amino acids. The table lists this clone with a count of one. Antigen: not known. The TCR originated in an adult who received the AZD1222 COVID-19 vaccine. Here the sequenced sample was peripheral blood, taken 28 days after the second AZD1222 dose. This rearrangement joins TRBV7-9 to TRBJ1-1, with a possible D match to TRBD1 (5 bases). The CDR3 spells CASSLRAVGVNTEAFF. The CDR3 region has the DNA TGTGCCAGCAGCTTACGGGCCGTGGGGGTGAACACTGAAGCTTTCTTT.